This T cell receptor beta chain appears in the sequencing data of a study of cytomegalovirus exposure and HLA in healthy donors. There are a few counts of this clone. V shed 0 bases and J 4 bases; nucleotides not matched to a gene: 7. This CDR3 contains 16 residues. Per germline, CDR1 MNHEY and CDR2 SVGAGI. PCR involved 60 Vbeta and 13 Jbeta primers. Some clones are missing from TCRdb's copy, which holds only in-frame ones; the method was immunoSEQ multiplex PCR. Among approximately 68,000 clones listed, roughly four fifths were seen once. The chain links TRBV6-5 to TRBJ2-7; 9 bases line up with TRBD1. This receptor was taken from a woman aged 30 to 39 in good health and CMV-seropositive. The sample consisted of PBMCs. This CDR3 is CASSYSTGGAGYEQYF. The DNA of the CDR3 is TGTGCCAGCAGTTACTCAACAGGGGGCGCTGGGTACGAGCAGTACTTC.